The clone carrying this T cell receptor beta chain was counted a few times. The antigen is undetermined. This record comes from a study of response to subunit inactivated influenza vaccine. Study-wide results and limits: Researchers suggested that each seasonal influenza vaccination recruits few new T cells.

TCRdb re-derived calls from the RT-PCR reads in MiXCR, one entry per CDR3 protein. This table has some 520,000 distinct CDR3 sequences, more than 15% appearing once. This specimen consisted of CD4+ T cells sorted from PBMCs, obtained 23 to 25 months after vaccination. This sequence originates from a man in his fifties or sixties who received an inactivated influenza vaccine.

DNA of the CDR3: TGTGCCAGCAGCCTAGGCGGAGGTCGGCATGAGCAGTTCTTC. It is translated as CASSLGGGRHEQFF. This chain uses TRBV7-9 with TRBJ2-1, with TRBD2 as a possible D gene (5 bases). From germline, CDR1 is SEHNR and CDR2 FQNEAQ (reference sequence). The V and J ends lost 5 bases and 8 bases respectively, with 16 bases between them. The CDR3 runs 14 residues.